This entry lists 17 T cell receptor beta chains sequenced from one sample in a study of blood T cell repertoires in COVID-19. Sequenced by immunoSEQ multiplex PCR; TCRdb stores in-frame clones only, minus some. This table has 300,000 to 400,000 clones, 70% to 90% appearing once. Material for sequencing was peripheral blood. Receptors were obtained from a woman in her 50s who had recovered from COVID-19.

The chain combines TRBV5-8 with TRBJ1-1, with D possibly being TRBD1 (5 bases). Germline values: CDR1 SGHTS, CDR2 YDEGEE. V was pared by 4 bases and J by 4 bases, with 14 bases between. The length of the CDR3 is 14 residues. Here the CDR3 reads CASSAFRDGTEAFF. The CDR3 coding sequence is TGTGCCAGCAGCGCCTTCAGGGATGGCACTGAAGCTTTCTTT.

V is TRBV11-2 and J is TRBJ2-7; 7 bases are a match to TRBD2. With V trimmed by 0 bases and J by 5 bases, 7 bases remained unmatched. The CDR3 has 15 residues. Per germline, CDR1 SGHAT and CDR2 FQNNGV. CDR3 sequence (DNA): TGTGCCAGCAGCTTAGAGGGTCAGCGGGGAGACGAGCAGTACTTC. Protein sequence: CASSLEGQRGDEQYF.

This clone was counted once. The V and J genes are TRBV6-5 and TRBJ1-5, with a possible D match to TRBD1 (5 bases). The CDR3 contains 13 residues. Trimming stripped 6 bases from V and 5 bases from J, with 11 bases between. Looked up from germline, CDR1 is MNHEY and CDR2 is SVGAGI. The DNA of the CDR3 is TGTGCCAGCAGGGACAAATATCATCAGCCCCAGCATTTT. This gives the protein CASRDKYHQPQHF.

Comment on this clone: Other DNA sequences of this sample code for an identical CDR3. The V and J genes are TRBV6-5 and TRBJ1-1; D unresolved. The CDR3 sequence is 12 residues long. Trimming stripped 6 bases from V and 1 base from J, with 6 bases between. Germline loops: CDR1 MNHEY, CDR2 SVGAGI. In DNA form, the CDR3 reads TGTGCCAGCAGGACGGGGAACACTGAAGCTTTCTTT. Protein sequence: CASRTGNTEAFF.

CDR3 loop: CARGTGVYNEQFF. Written as DNA, the CDR3 is TGCGCCAGGGGGACAGGGGTATACAATGAGCAGTTCTTC. The V gene is TRBV10-1, the J gene TRBJ2-1, with 10 bases matching TRBD1. CDR1 and CDR2 from the germline V gene are WNHNN and SYGVQD (reference sequence). J was trimmed by 4 bases and V by 9 bases; bases with no gene match: 3. The length of the CDR3 is 13 residues.

The chain has TRBV10-3 and TRBJ2-1, with D perhaps TRBD1 (5 bases). From germline, CDR1 is ENHRY and CDR2 SYGVKD. V lost 2 bases and J 3 bases, leaving 8 bases between the germline ends. The CDR3 has 14 residues. The CDR3 nucleotides are TGTGCCATCAGTGAGGGACAAAGCTACAATGAGCAGTTCTTC. Its translation: CAISEGQSYNEQFF.

V gene TRBV18 combines with J gene TRBJ2-3, with D possibly being TRBD2 (5 bases). V was clipped by 3 bases and J by 5 bases, with 15 bases between them. This CDR3 has 15 amino acids. CDR1 is KGHSH, CDR2 LQKENI, per germline. CDR3 nucleotide sequence: TGTGCCAGCTCACCTACGTCTAGCCCGATAGATACGCAGTATTTT. It codes for CASSPTSSPIDTQYF. Looking up the rest from reference TRBV18 and TRBJ2-3 gives the full variable domain: NAGVMQNPRHLVRRRGQEARLRCSPMKGHSHVYWYRQLPEEGLKFMVYLQKENIIDESGMPKERFSAEFPKEGPSILRIQQVVRGDSAAYFCASSPTSSPIDTQYFGPGTRLTVL.

V usage is TRBV5-4 and J usage is TRBJ2-5; D ambiguous. Germline V gene sequence: CDR1 SGHNT, CDR2 YYREEE (reference sequence). The germline V and J ends were trimmed by 2 bases and 5 bases, with 13 bases remaining between them. The CDR3 loop spans 14 amino acids. CDR3 protein: CASSLVESWETQYF. CDR3 sequence (DNA): TGTGCCAGCAGCTTAGTAGAGAGTTGGGAGACCCAGTACTTC.

The chain recombines TRBV7-9 with TRBJ1-1, with D possibly matching TRBD1 (6 bases). Germline CDR1 reads SEHNR; CDR2 reads FQNEAQ (reference sequence). V lost 5 bases to trimming and J lost 4 bases, with 17 bases between them. This CDR3 has 15 residues. The CDR3 sequence is CASSIEQGVGTEAFF. CDR3 DNA: TGTGCCAGCAGCATAGAACAGGGAGTGGGCACTGAAGCTTTCTTT.

The chain couples TRBV6-2 or TRBV6-3 to TRBJ2-1; D is perhaps TRBD2 (5 bases). The CDR3 length is 13 residues. Trimming shortened V by 6 bases and J by 5 bases, and 11 bases separated the two germline ends. Germline V gene lookup returns CDR1 MNHEY and CDR2 SVGEGT. As DNA, the CDR3 is TGTGCCAGCAGCAAGCGGAGAGACAATGAGCAGTTCTTC. Residues: CASSKRRDNEQFF.

Comments on this clone: Within the sample, other DNA sequences also encode this same CDR3. The V gene is TRBV30, the J gene TRBJ2-2, with D possibly TRBD1 on 6 matching bases. Trimming left V 0 bases short and J 5 bases short, with 7 bases between. This CDR3 spans 13 amino acids. CDR1 and CDR2 from the germline V gene are GTSNPN and SVGIG (reference sequence). CDR3 sequence (DNA): TGTGCCTGGAGTGTAAGGGGGACCGGGGAGCTGTTTTTT. Protein sequence: CAWSVRGTGELFF.

The rearrangement joins TRBV4-3 to TRBJ1-4; D ambiguous. Trimming pared 2 bases from V and 6 bases from J, leaving 10 bases between. Germline V CDR1 and CDR2: LGHNA, YSLEER. This CDR3 has 14 residues. The CDR3 is CASSQRNADEKLFF. DNA for the CDR3: TGCGCCAGCAGCCAACGCAACGCAGATGAAAAACTGTTTTTT.

The chain couples TRBV11-2 to TRBJ1-6; TRBD1 agrees at 10 bases. Per the germline V gene, CDR1 is SGHAT and CDR2 is FQNNGV. V was pared by 3 bases and J by 10 bases, with 3 bases of the junction left unmatched. The CDR3 loop spans 14 amino acids. The CDR3 protein is CASSFDRGQSPLHF. The CDR3 DNA reads TGTGCCAGCAGCTTTGACAGGGGGCAATCACCCCTCCACTTT. Supplemented by reference TRBV11-2 and TRBJ1-6, the full variable domain reads EAGVAQSPRYKIIEKRQSVAFWCNPISGHATLYWYQQILGQGPKLLIQFQNNGVVDDSQLPKDRFSAERLKGVDSTLKIQPAKLEDSAVYLCASSFDRGQSPLHFGNGTRLTVT.

The rearrangement uses TRBV7-9 and TRBJ1-4, with a possible D match to TRBD1 (5 bases). Trimming removed 0 bases at V and 7 bases at J, with 12 bases between. This CDR3 has 15 residues. Germline lookup yields CDR1 SEHNR and CDR2 FQNEAQ (reference sequence). The CDR3 spells CASSLARGVAEKLFF. In DNA, the CDR3 is TGTGCCAGCAGCTTAGCGCGGGGGGTCGCTGAAAAACTGTTTTTT.

This chain links TRBV19 with TRBJ1-5; 8 bases fit TRBD1. The J segment lost 3 bases and the V segment lost 6 bases, leaving 10 bases of the junction unmatched. From germline, CDR1 is LNHDA and CDR2 SQIVND (reference sequence). This CDR3 is built from 16 residues. In nucleotides, the CDR3 is TGTGCCAGTAGCCCTACTGACAGGGGCAACAATCAGCCCCAGCATTTT. This translates into CASSPTDRGNNQPQHF.

The chain recombines TRBV9 with TRBJ2-3; 9 bases align to TRBD2. The CDR3 runs 14 residues. The germline V gene has CDR1 SGDLS and CDR2 YYNGEE. V trimming: 4 bases; J trimming: 6 bases; junction bases outside the gene matches: 6. For the CDR3, the DNA is TGTGCCAGCAGCTCGCGGGGGGGCGCGGATACGCAGTATTTT. Translating it yields CASSSRGGADTQYF.

The rearrangement joins TRBV5-1 to TRBJ1-1, with D perhaps TRBD1 (5 bases). V lost 4 bases and J lost 1, with 14 bases in between. This CDR3 spans 15 amino acids. Per germline, CDR1 SGHRS and CDR2 YFSETQ. In nucleotides, the CDR3 is TGCGCCAGCAGCCTCCGAGGGGAGGGGAACACTGAAGCTTTCTTT. Translated: CASSLRGEGNTEAFF.